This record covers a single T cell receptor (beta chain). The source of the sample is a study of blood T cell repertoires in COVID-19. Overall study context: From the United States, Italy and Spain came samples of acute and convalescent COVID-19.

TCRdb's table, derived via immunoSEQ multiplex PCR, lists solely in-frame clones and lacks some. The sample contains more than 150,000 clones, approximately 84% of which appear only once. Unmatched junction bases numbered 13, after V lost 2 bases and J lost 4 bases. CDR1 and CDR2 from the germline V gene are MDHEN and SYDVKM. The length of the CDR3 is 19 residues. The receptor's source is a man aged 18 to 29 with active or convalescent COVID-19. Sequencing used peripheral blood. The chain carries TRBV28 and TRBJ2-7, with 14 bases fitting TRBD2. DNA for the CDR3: TGTGCCAGCAGTTTACCGGGACTAGCGGGAGTTCCCTTGATATACGAGCAGTACTTC. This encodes CASSLPGLAGVPLIYEQYF.